This T cell receptor (beta chain) was captured by sequencing in a study of yellow fever vaccine responses in identical twins. MiXCR was run by TCRdb on the RT-PCR reads, yielding one entry per CDR3 protein. The sample includes 1,500 to 2,000 distinct CDR3 sequences, over 65% of them seen just once. Germline assignment: CDR1 SNHLY and CDR2 FYNNEI. The CDR3 sequence is 13 residues long. The V segment lost 7 bases and the J segment 7 bases; nucleotides outside the gene matches: 6. This clonotype originated in a woman under 30 who received the yellow fever vaccine. This sequence joins TRBV2 and TRBJ1-5, with TRBD1 matching 8 bases. Sequences were derived from T cells from blood (PBMCs), unsorted or a sorted subset (not recorded which), sampled before or after yellow fever vaccination (not recorded which). CDR3 sequence (DNA): TGTGCCAGCAAATCCACAGGGGGACAGCCCCAGCATTTT. Residues: CASKSTGGQPQHF.